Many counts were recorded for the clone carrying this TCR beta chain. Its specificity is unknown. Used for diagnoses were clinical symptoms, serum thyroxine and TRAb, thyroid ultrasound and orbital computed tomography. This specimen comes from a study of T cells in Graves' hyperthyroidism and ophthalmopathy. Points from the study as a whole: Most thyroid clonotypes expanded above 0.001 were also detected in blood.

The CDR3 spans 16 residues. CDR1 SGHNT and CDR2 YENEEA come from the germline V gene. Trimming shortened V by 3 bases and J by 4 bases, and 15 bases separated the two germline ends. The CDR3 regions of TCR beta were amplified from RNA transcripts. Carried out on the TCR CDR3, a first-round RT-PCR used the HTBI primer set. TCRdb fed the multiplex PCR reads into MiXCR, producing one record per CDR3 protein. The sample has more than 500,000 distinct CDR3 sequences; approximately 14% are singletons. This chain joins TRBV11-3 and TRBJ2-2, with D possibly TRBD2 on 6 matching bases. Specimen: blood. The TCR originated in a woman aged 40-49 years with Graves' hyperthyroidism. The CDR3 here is CASSFPVGGGTGELFF. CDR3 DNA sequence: TGTGCCAGCAGCTTTCCGGTGGGAGGAGGCACCGGGGAGCTGTTTTTT.